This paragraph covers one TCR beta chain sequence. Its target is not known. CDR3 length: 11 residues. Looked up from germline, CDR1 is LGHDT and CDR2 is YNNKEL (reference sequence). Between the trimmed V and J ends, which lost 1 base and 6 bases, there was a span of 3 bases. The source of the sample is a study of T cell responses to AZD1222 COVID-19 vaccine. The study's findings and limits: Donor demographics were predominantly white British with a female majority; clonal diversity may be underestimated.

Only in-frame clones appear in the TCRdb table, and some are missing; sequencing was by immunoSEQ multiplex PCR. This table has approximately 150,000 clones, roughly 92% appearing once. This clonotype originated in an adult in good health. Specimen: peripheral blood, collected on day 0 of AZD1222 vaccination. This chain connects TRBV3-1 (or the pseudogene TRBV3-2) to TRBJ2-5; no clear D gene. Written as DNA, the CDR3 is TGTGCCAGCAGCCAAGTACAGACCCAGTACTTC. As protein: CASSQVQTQYF.